The 8 T cell receptor beta chains in this list originate from one sample, sequenced in a study of blood T cells in healthy people across ages. Using a J-beta primer mix together with a sample-barcoded 5' primer, a second PCR was run for roughly 6 to 12 cycles. TCRdb called the 5' RACE reads again in MiXCR, with one record for every CDR3 protein. This table holds around 900,000 distinct CDR3 sequences, roughly half found once. The sample was blood. The source is a woman aged 55 to 70 in good health.

Ten or more counts support this clonotype. The J gene is TRBJ2-5, the V gene TRBV4-1; D possibly corresponds to TRBD2 (5 bases). The V and J ends lost 0 bases and 6 bases respectively, with 17 bases between them. This CDR3 region has 16 residues. Germline CDR1 MGHRA, CDR2 YSYEKL. The CDR3 sequence is CASSQDLQDLGKTQYF. The CDR3 DNA reads as TGCGCCAGCAGCCAAGATCTGCAGGACTTAGGGAAGACCCAGTACTTC.

The chain joins TRBV11-2 to TRBJ2-1, with D maybe TRBD1 (7 bases). Trimming pared 3 bases from V and 12 bases from J, leaving 18 bases between. Germline CDR1 and CDR2: SGHAT and FQNNGV. This CDR3 is 14 amino acids long. CDR3 in DNA: TGTGCCAGCAGCTTGGGACAGTACCGCGGGGTGCAGTTCTTC. Protein: CASSLGQYRGVQFF.

V and J are TRBV5-1 and TRBJ1-2; D call uncertain. There are 13 residues in the CDR3. Per germline, CDR1 SGHRS and CDR2 YFSETQ. Trimming took 3 bases from V and 6 from J, leaving 12 bases between them. The CDR3 DNA reads as TGCGCCAGCAGCTCCTGGACTGATAATGGCTACACCTTC. It codes for CASSSWTDNGYTF.

This clonotype was seen a single time. The V and J genes are TRBV27 and TRBJ2-4; TRBD1 is a possible D gene (7 bases). The better agreement between TRBJ2-7 and the DNA end casts doubt on the J call. Germline assignment: CDR1 MNHEY and CDR2 SMNVEV (reference sequence). The CDR3 has 16 amino acids. The CDR3 region has the DNA TGTGCCAGCAGTTTCCTTCAGGGGGGAGGATCCTACGAGCAGTACTTC. Protein sequence: CASSFLQGGGSYEQYF.

This clonotype was counted a single time. The rearrangement uses TRBV2 and TRBJ2-1; TRBD2 aligns across 10 bases. The CDR3 length is 15 residues. Germline trimming cut 5 bases from V and 1 base from J; bases unmatched to any gene: 2. Germline CDR1 and CDR2: SNHLY and FYNNEI. CDR3 in amino acids: CASSSGRVSYNEQFF. For the CDR3, the DNA is TGTGCCAGCAGTAGCGGGAGGGTGTCCTACAATGAGCAGTTCTTC.

The rearrangement joins TRBV3-1 to TRBJ2-7, with D perhaps matching TRBD1 (5 bases). The germline gives CDR1 LGHDT, CDR2 YNNKEL (reference sequence). The CDR3 runs to 15 residues. Trimming removed 1 base from V and 3 bases from J, with 13 bases in between. The CDR3 reads CASSQAGRVNYEQYF. The DNA of the CDR3 is TGTGCCAGCAGCCAAGCCGGCAGGGTGAACTACGAGCAGTACTTC.

The gene calls are TRBV11-2 and TRBJ2-5; 7 nucleotides agree with TRBD1. CDR1 and CDR2 (germline): SGHAT, FQNNGV. V lost 5 bases and J lost 0; bases outside the gene matches: 6. This CDR3 is built from 15 residues. The CDR3, as DNA: TGTGCCAGCAGCCGACAGGGTGGATACCAAGAGACCCAGTACTTC. This sequence encodes CASSRQGGYQETQYF.

This chain links TRBV6-6 with TRBJ2-4; 7 bases match TRBD1. The DNA end lines up better with TRBJ2-7; the J call may be wrong. The germline gives CDR1 MNHNY, CDR2 SVGAGI (reference sequence). This CDR3 is built from 15 residues. CDR3 in amino acids: CASSYGTVEAYEQYF. In nucleotides, the CDR3 is TGTGCCAGCAGTTATGGGACAGTGGAGGCCTACGAGCAGTACTTC.